The clone carrying this T cell receptor (beta chain) has ten or more counts. Antigen unknown. Regions amplified from RNA transcripts were the TCR beta CDR3 regions. HTBI primers were the set used in a first-round RT-PCR of the TCR CDR3. TCRdb fed the multiplex PCR reads into MiXCR, producing one record per CDR3 protein. Among 90,000 to 120,000 distinct CDR3 sequences listed, about 16% were seen once. This specimen belongs to a study of T cells in Graves' hyperthyroidism and ophthalmopathy. Study-wide context: Peripheral blood was collected at initial diagnosis, before any treatment.

Whole-study findings and limits: Progression to ophthalmopathy was predicted a median of 6.5 months early.

Graves' hyperthyroidism was deemed stable absent ophthalmopathy progression within 18 months. In germline, CDR1 is ENHRY, CDR2 SYGVKD. The CDR3 extends over 20 amino acids. Trimming removed 2 bases from V and 8 bases from J; junction bases left unmatched: 23. The chain recombines TRBV10-3 with TRBJ2-1, with 8 bases identical to TRBD2. The source material was blood. This receptor was taken from a woman between 50 and 59 years old with Graves' hyperthyroidism. The DNA for the CDR3 is TGTGCCATCAGTGAGAGCTCCACTCGACTAGCGACCTTCCCCGTCGATGAGCAGTTCTTC. This gives the protein CAISESSTRLATFPVDEQFF.